The next 10 T cell receptor beta chains were all read from a single sample in a study of T cells in Graves' hyperthyroidism and ophthalmopathy. RNA transcripts provided the source from which TCR beta CDR3 regions were amplified. A first-round RT-PCR of the TCR CDR3 used the HTBI primer set. TCRdb re-derived calls from the multiplex PCR reads in MiXCR, one entry per CDR3 protein. Seen here are hundreds of thousands of distinct CDR3 sequences, more than 15% observed once, and the top ten hold 2.5% to 4%. The sequencing sample was made of blood. The receptors were sampled from a middle-aged woman with Graves' ophthalmopathy.

There are many counts of this clonotype. The chain links TRBV18 to TRBJ1-1; D gene uncertain. The germline V and J ends were trimmed by 4 bases and 8 bases, with 11 bases remaining between them. The CDR3 extends over 12 amino acids. The germline V gene has CDR1 KGHSH and CDR2 LQKENI. The CDR3 protein is CASSQRLTEAFF. As DNA, the CDR3 is TGTGCCAGCTCACAACGCTTGACAGAAGCTTTCTTT.

This clonotype appeared many times. The chain is built from TRBV9 and TRBJ2-1; unclear D gene. Per the germline V gene, CDR1 is SGDLS and CDR2 is YYNGEE. Deletions cut 0 bases from V and 7 bases from J, with 8 bases between. This CDR3 spans 13 amino acids. The CDR3 reads CASSVEGINEQFF. The CDR3 nucleotides read TGTGCCAGCAGCGTAGAAGGAATTAATGAGCAGTTCTTC. The full variable domain, completed using reference TRBV9 and TRBJ2-1, is DSGVTQTPKHLITATGQRVTLRCSPRSGDLSVYWYQQSLDQGLQFLIQYYNGEERAKGNILERFSAQQFPDLHSELNLSSLELGDSALYFCASSVEGINEQFFGPGTRLTVL.

This clonotype occurred many times. The CDR3 is CASSWGRNEKLFF. The CDR3 nucleotides are TGTGCCAGCTCCTGGGGCCGGAATGAAAAACTGTTTTTT. The rearrangement uses TRBV18 and TRBJ1-4; possibly TRBD1 for D (5 bases). V gave up 6 bases and J gave up 5 bases, with 10 bases separating them. This CDR3 has 13 amino acids. The germline V gene encodes CDR1 KGHSH and CDR2 LQKENI.

The chain links TRBV29-1 to TRBJ2-7; D is ambiguous. The V end was cut by 0 bases, the J end by 2 bases, with 14 bases between. Germline V gene data show CDR1 as SQVTM and CDR2 as ANQGSEA. The CDR3 sequence is 15 residues long. CDR3 loop: CSVEDPAGLPYEQYF. CDR3 bases: TGCAGCGTTGAAGATCCAGCCGGGCTACCCTACGAGCAGTACTTC.

The chain employs TRBV2 and TRBJ2-1; 12 bases are shared with TRBD2. The ends lost 3 bases at V and 0 bases at J; junction bases unmatched: 6. This CDR3 region has 18 residues. CDR1 is SNHLY, CDR2 FYNNEI, per germline. CDR3 residues: CASSDSTSGSSSYNEQFF. The CDR3 bases are TGTGCCAGCAGTGACTCGACTAGCGGGAGTAGCTCCTACAATGAGCAGTTCTTC.

CDR3 sequence (DNA): TGTGCCAGCAGCCCCGGCGGTAGGACCGGGGAGCTGTTTTTT. Its translation: CASSPGGRTGELFF. The V gene is TRBV12-3 or TRBV12-4, the J gene TRBJ2-2; D gene uncertain. The length of the CDR3 is 14 residues. V lost 6 bases to trimming and J lost 5 bases, with 13 bases between them.

Ten or more counts support this clonotype. The chain couples TRBV5-1 to TRBJ1-2; TRBD1 agrees at 8 bases. V lost 4 bases, J lost 6 bases, and 11 bases stayed unmatched. The CDR3 covers 15 residues. Per germline, CDR1 SGHRS and CDR2 YFSETQ. CDR3 coding DNA: TGCGCCAGCAGCGAGCAGGGGGCATTTGCTGATGGCTACACCTTC. Translating it yields CASSEQGAFADGYTF.

Turning to this clonotype: This may be a read error, as it is one base from a much larger clone. This rearrangement joins TRBV30 to TRBJ2-2; TRBD1 aligns across 7 bases. The CDR3 totals 15 residues. CDR1 GTSNPN and CDR2 SVGIG come from the germline V gene (reference sequence). Losses at the gene ends were 3 bases for V and 3 bases for J; bases not matched to a gene: 7. The CDR3: CAWSDTGVDTGELFF. CDR3 nucleotides: TGTGCCTGGAGCGATACAGGGGTAGACACCGGGGAGCTGTTTTTT.

In this sample, this clonotype turned up many times. The chain has TRBV11-2 and TRBJ2-7, with no clear D. Germline V lookup: CDR1 SGHAT, CDR2 FQNNGV. With 1 base removed from V and 0 bases from J, the gap between germline ends came to 7 bases. CDR3 length: 14 residues. CDR3 DNA: TGTGCCAGCAGCTTAGTCAGGAGCTCCTACGAGCAGTACTTC. Amino acid sequence: CASSLVRSSYEQYF.

The V gene is TRBV5-1, the J gene TRBJ2-5; D possibly corresponds to TRBD2 (6 bases). CDR1 is SGHRS and CDR2 is YFSETQ in the germline V gene. Trimming removed 3 bases at V and 9 bases at J, with 15 bases between. This CDR3 contains 13 residues. The CDR3 loop is CASSSVEEGPQYF. The DNA for the CDR3 is TGCGCCAGCAGCTCGGTGGAGGAGGGCCCCCAGTACTTC. The full variable domain, in which reference TRBV5-1 and TRBJ2-5 provide the parts outside the CDR3, is KAGVTQTPRYLIKTRGQQVTLSCSPISGHRSVSWYQQTPGQGLQFLFEYFSETQRNKGNFPGRFSGRQFSNSRSEMNVSTLELGDSALYLCASSSVEEGPQYFGPGTRLLVL.